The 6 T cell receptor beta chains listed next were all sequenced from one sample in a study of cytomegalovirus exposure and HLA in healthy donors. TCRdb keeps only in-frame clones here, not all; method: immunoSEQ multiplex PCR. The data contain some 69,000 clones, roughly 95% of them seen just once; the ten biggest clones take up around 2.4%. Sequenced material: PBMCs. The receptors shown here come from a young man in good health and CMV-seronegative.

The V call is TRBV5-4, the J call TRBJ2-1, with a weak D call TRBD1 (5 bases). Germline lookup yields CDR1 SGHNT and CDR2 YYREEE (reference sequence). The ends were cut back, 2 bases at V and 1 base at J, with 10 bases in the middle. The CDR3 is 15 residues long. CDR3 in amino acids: CASSFGRESYNEQFF. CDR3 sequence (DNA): TGTGCCAGCAGCTTTGGCAGGGAATCCTACAATGAGCAGTTCTTC.

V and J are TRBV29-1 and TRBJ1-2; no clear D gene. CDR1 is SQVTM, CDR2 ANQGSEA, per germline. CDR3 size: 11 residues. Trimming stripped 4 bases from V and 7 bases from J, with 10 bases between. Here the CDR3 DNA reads TGCAGCGTTGGAGCCAGGTCTGGCTACACCTTC. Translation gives CSVGARSGYTF.

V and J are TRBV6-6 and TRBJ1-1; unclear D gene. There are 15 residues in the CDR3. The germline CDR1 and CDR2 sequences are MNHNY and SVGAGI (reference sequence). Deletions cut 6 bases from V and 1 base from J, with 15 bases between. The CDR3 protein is CASRATVIPNTEAFF. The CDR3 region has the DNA TGTGCCAGCAGGGCCACAGTGATACCGAACACTGAAGCTTTCTTT.

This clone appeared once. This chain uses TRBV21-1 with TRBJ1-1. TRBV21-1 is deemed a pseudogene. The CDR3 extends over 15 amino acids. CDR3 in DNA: TGTGCCAGCCCCTTTTCCGGGGTGCATCACACTGAAGCTTTCTTT. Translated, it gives CASPFSGVHHTEAFF.

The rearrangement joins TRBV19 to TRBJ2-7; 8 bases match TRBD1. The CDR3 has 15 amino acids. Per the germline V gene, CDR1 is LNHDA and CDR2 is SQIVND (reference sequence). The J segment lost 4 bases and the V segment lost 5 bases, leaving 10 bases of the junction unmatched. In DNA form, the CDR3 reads TGTGCCAGTAGTCTGACCGGACAGGGTAAATACGAGCAGTACTTC. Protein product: CASSLTGQGKYEQYF.

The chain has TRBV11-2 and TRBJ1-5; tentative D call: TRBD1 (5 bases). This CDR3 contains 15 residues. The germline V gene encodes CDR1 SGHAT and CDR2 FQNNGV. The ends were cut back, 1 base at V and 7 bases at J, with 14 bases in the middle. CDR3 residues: CASSLVSGLGQPQHF. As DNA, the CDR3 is TGTGCCAGCAGCTTAGTATCAGGGCTGGGCCAGCCCCAGCATTTT.